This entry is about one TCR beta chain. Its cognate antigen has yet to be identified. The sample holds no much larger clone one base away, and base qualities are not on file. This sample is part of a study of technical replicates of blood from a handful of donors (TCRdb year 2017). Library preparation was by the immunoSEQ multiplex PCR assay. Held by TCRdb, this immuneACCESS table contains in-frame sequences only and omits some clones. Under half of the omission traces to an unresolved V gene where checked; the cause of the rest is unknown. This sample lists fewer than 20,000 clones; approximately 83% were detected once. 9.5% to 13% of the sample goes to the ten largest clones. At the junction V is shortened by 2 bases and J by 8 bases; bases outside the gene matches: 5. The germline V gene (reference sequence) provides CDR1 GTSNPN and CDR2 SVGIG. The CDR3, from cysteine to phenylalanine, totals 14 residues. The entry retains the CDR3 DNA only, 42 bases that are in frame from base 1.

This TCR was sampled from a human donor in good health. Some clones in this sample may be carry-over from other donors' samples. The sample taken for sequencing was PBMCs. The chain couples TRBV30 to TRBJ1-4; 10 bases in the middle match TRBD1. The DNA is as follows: TGTGCCTGGAGTTCCGGGACAGGGGACGAAAAACTGTTTTTT. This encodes CAWSSGTGDEKLFF.